The 2 T cell receptor beta chains in this list originate from one sample, sequenced in a study of patients and donors after allogeneic stem cell transplantation. Using its own MiXCR run on the RT-PCR reads, TCRdb lists one record per CDR3 protein. The top ten clones hold around 6% of a sample with 920,000 or so distinct CDR3 sequences, roughly 18% of them seen once. The sequenced sample was blood, either unsorted or a sorted T cell fraction (not recorded which). The source is a human donor who was either an allogeneic HSCT recipient or a stem cell or donor lymphocyte infusion donor (not recorded which). It is not recorded whose cells these are; they may come from a transplant donor.

About this clonotype itself: The junction departs from the called germline gene at one end, perhaps through a read error. This rearrangement joins TRBV5-6 to TRBJ2-1; D unclear. This CDR3 contains 12 residues. Germline CDR1 SGHDT, CDR2 YYEEEE. As DNA, the CDR3 is TGTGCCAACAGCTTAACATTGAACGAGCAGTTCTTC. Translated: CANSLTLNEQFF.

This clonotype has a count of ten or more. The chain is built from TRBV5-1 and TRBJ2-1; unclear D gene. The CDR3 loop spans 15 amino acids. CDR1 and CDR2 (germline): SGHRS, YFSETQ. V lost 2 bases and J lost 8, with 17 bases in between. This chain's CDR3 is CASSFLSGLADEQFF. CDR3 in DNA: TGCGCCAGCAGCTTCCTCTCTGGGCTGGCTGATGAGCAGTTCTTC. The entire variable domain, with the rest obtained from reference TRBV5-1 and TRBJ2-1, is as follows: KAGVTQTPRYLIKTRGQQVTLSCSPISGHRSVSWYQQTPGQGLQFLFEYFSETQRNKGNFPGRFSGRQFSNSRSEMNVSTLELGDSALYLCASSFLSGLADEQFFGPGTRLTVL.